What follows describes a single T cell receptor (beta chain). Antigen unknown. Germline CDR1 reads MNHEY; CDR2 reads SVGEGT. The CDR3 contains 12 residues. Trimming took 5 bases from V and 7 from J, leaving 9 bases between them. These data originate in a study of T cell responses to AZD1222 COVID-19 vaccine. The assay was immunoSEQ multiplex PCR, and TCRdb's table has in-frame clones only and misses some. This table holds 100,000 to 150,000 clones, 88% found once. Study observations and caveats: Once two AZD1222 doses were given, Spike-specific TCR breadth and depth went up. The peak T cell response came first, and repertoires were sampled only after it.

The analysis combined second doses at about 4 or about 12 weeks. This specimen was peripheral blood, taken 28 days after the second AZD1222 dose. The rearrangement joins TRBV6-2 or TRBV6-3 to TRBJ2-1; D unclear. This TCR came from an adult who received the AZD1222 COVID-19 vaccine. CDR3: CASSRTMNEQFF. The CDR3 nucleotides are TGTGCCAGCAGTAGAACTATGAATGAGCAGTTCTTC.